These T cell receptor beta chains were read from a single sample in a study of cytomegalovirus exposure and HLA in healthy donors. Assay used: immunoSEQ multiplex PCR; TCRdb lists only in-frame clones, some missing. The table records around 210,000 clones, 65% to 80% of them present only once. The sequencing sample was made of PBMCs. The receptors originated from a man aged 50-59 years in good health and CMV-seronegative. The CDR3 runs from the conserved cysteine through the conserved F or W. The order of the fields is J gene, D gene, V gene, clone size, CDR3 protein, CDR3 DNA. A D gene is named only where the DNA matches it firmly. For some rows the clone size is stated as once, few or many, or as a class when expanded; others skip it.

j_call: TRBJ1-5; d_call: TRBD1; v_call: TRBV27; clone_size: .; cdr3_aa: CASSPGQFNQPQHF; cdr3_nt: TGTGCCAGCAGTCCGGGACAGTTCAATCAGCCCCAGCATTTT
j_call: TRBJ2-2; d_call: .; v_call: TRBV7-3; clone_size: .; cdr3_aa: CASSFGQDFNTGELFF; cdr3_nt: TGTGCCAGCAGCTTCGGTCAGGACTTCAACACCGGGGAGCTGTTTTTT
j_call: TRBJ2-6; d_call: TRBD2; v_call: TRBV6-5; clone_size: .; cdr3_aa: CASSYSGTSSGNVLTF; cdr3_nt: TGTGCCAGCAGTTACTCTGGGACTAGCTCGGGCAACGTCCTGACTTTC
j_call: TRBJ2-1; d_call: .; v_call: TRBV6-5; clone_size: few; cdr3_aa: CASSPTGYNEQFF; cdr3_nt: TGTGCCAGCAGTCCGACAGGCTACAATGAGCAGTTCTTC
j_call: TRBJ2-7; d_call: .; v_call: TRBV7-2; clone_size: .; cdr3_aa: CAGGLGYEQYF; cdr3_nt: TGTGCCGGAGGTCTAGGGTACGAGCAGTACTTC
j_call: TRBJ2-1; d_call: TRBD2; v_call: TRBV5-6; clone_size: .; cdr3_aa: CASSLRSGSGFNEQFF; cdr3_nt: TGTGCCAGCAGCTTACGGAGCGGGAGTGGATTCAATGAGCAGTTCTTC
j_call: TRBJ1-2; d_call: .; v_call: TRBV27; clone_size: .; cdr3_aa: CASSLSSREYGYTF; cdr3_nt: TGTGCCAGCAGTTTATCAAGCAGGGAATATGGCTACACCTTC
j_call: TRBJ1-1; d_call: TRBD1; v_call: TRBV6-5; clone_size: .; cdr3_aa: CAIRPTGDSQVAFF; cdr3_nt: TGTGCCATCCGACCGACAGGGGACTCCCAGGTGGCTTTCTTT
j_call: TRBJ2-1; d_call: TRBD1; v_call: TRBV7-3; clone_size: .; cdr3_aa: CASSKGQGNEQFF; cdr3_nt: TGTGCCAGCAGCAAGGGACAGGGGAATGAGCAGTTCTTC
j_call: TRBJ2-2; d_call: .; v_call: TRBV11-1; clone_size: .; cdr3_aa: CASRGEDYTGELFF; cdr3_nt: TGTGCCAGCCGAGGGGAGGACTACACCGGGGAGCTGTTTTTT
j_call: TRBJ1-1; d_call: TRBD1; v_call: TRBV7-3; clone_size: .; cdr3_aa: CASSKTGGNAEAFF; cdr3_nt: TGTGCCAGCAGCAAGACAGGGGGCAACGCTGAAGCTTTCTTT
j_call: TRBJ1-5; d_call: TRBD1; v_call: TRBV7-3; clone_size: .; cdr3_aa: CASSLSGTGDSPQHF; cdr3_nt: TGTGCCAGCAGCTTATCCGGGACAGGGGACAGCCCCCAGCATTTT
j_call: TRBJ2-2; d_call: TRBD1; v_call: TRBV27; clone_size: .; cdr3_aa: CASSQWTGATNRYRTGELFF; cdr3_nt: TGTGCCAGCAGTCAATGGACAGGGGCAACGAACCGTTATAGGACCGGGGAGCTGTTTTTT
j_call: TRBJ1-4; d_call: .; v_call: TRBV5-8; clone_size: .; cdr3_aa: CASSLRVQDPTNEKLFF; cdr3_nt: TGTGCCAGCAGCTTGCGGGTACAGGACCCAACTAATGAAAAACTGTTTTTT
j_call: TRBJ2-7; d_call: TRBD2; v_call: TRBV6-5; clone_size: .; cdr3_aa: CASSYSASGSYEQYF; cdr3_nt: TGTGCCAGCAGTTACTCGGCTAGCGGATCCTACGAGCAGTACTTC
j_call: TRBJ1-1; d_call: .; v_call: TRBV7-9; clone_size: .; cdr3_aa: CASSLNQNTEAFF; cdr3_nt: TGTGCCAGCAGCTTAAATCAGAACACTGAAGCTTTCTTT
j_call: TRBJ2-7; d_call: TRBD1; v_call: TRBV29-1; clone_size: .; cdr3_aa: CSVDGTGVHEQYF; cdr3_nt: TGCAGCGTGGACGGGACAGGGGTCCACGAGCAGTACTTC
j_call: TRBJ2-7; d_call: .; v_call: TRBV14; clone_size: few; cdr3_aa: CASSQVRGQSLHF; cdr3_nt: TGTGCCAGCAGCCAAGTAAGGGGCCAGTCTTTGCACTTC
j_call: TRBJ1-3; d_call: .; v_call: TRBV6-5; clone_size: .; cdr3_aa: CASSYQNTIYF; cdr3_nt: TGTGCCAGCAGTTACCAAAACACCATATATTTT
j_call: TRBJ2-7; d_call: .; v_call: TRBV28; clone_size: .; cdr3_aa: CASTSSQGGYEQYF; cdr3_nt: TGTGCCAGCACCTCGTCACAGGGAGGGTACGAGCAGTACTTC
j_call: TRBJ2-7; d_call: .; v_call: TRBV7-9; clone_size: .; cdr3_aa: CASSLSLVVTSNPYEQYF; cdr3_nt: TGTGCCAGCAGCTTATCTTTGGTCGTGACTAGTAATCCCTACGAGCAGTACTTC
j_call: TRBJ1-1; d_call: .; v_call: TRBV5-4; clone_size: .; cdr3_aa: CASSHGMNTEAFF; cdr3_nt: TGTGCCAGCAGCCACGGGATGAACACTGAAGCTTTCTTT
j_call: TRBJ1-5; d_call: .; v_call: TRBV19; clone_size: .; cdr3_aa: CASSTTGVSNQPQHF; cdr3_nt: TGTGCCAGTAGTACGACCGGGGTTAGCAATCAGCCCCAGCATTTT
j_call: TRBJ1-5; d_call: .; v_call: TRBV28; clone_size: .; cdr3_aa: CASSLGQLGHQPQHF; cdr3_nt: TGTGCCAGCAGCCTAGGACAGTTAGGACATCAGCCCCAGCATTTT
j_call: TRBJ2-3; d_call: .; v_call: TRBV27; clone_size: .; cdr3_aa: CASSAKTGLRTDTQYF; cdr3_nt: TGTGCCAGCAGTGCGAAGACGGGACTTCGCACAGATACGCAGTATTTT
j_call: TRBJ1-5; d_call: .; v_call: TRBV7-6; clone_size: .; cdr3_aa: CASSLAIAEPQHF; cdr3_nt: TGTGCCAGCAGCTTAGCGATAGCTGAGCCCCAGCATTTT
j_call: TRBJ1-5; d_call: TRBD1; v_call: TRBV28; clone_size: few; cdr3_aa: CASSPDRGWNSNQPQHF; cdr3_nt: TGTGCCAGCAGCCCAGACAGGGGATGGAATAGCAATCAGCCCCAGCATTTT
j_call: TRBJ2-5; d_call: TRBD1; v_call: TRBV30; clone_size: .; cdr3_aa: CAWSDNRDRVSETQYF; cdr3_nt: TGTGCCTGGAGTGACAACCGGGACAGGGTATCGGAGACCCAGTACTTC
j_call: TRBJ2-5; d_call: .; v_call: TRBV28; clone_size: .; cdr3_aa: CASSFRQDRSPQYF; cdr3_nt: TGTGCCAGCAGTTTCCGACAGGACCGGTCGCCCCAGTACTTC
j_call: TRBJ2-7; d_call: .; v_call: TRBV5-1; clone_size: .; cdr3_aa: CASSLLDEQYF; cdr3_nt: TGCGCCAGCAGCTTACTGGACGAGCAGTACTTC
j_call: TRBJ2-7; d_call: TRBD2; v_call: TRBV27; clone_size: .; cdr3_aa: CASVGLADYEQYF; cdr3_nt: TGTGCCAGCGTAGGACTAGCGGACTACGAGCAGTACTTC